A single sample gave rise to the 24 T cell receptor beta chains below, sequenced in a study of T cell changes during pregnancy in multiple sclerosis (dated by TCRdb to between 2017 and 2020). Library preparation employed the immunoSEQ multiplex PCR assay. TCRdb re-hosts the immuneACCESS table, in-frame sequences only. Its copies lack some clones; in the studies checked, an unresolved V gene accounts for under half of them, and the cause for the rest is not known. The sample records 50,000 to 65,000 clones, under 95% of which are singletons. The top ten clones comprise 2.5% to 4% of the sample. The starting material was CD8+ T cells from peripheral blood mononuclear cells, obtained in the second trimester of pregnancy. These receptors were collected from a female donor with multiple sclerosis, enrolled in a pregnancy study.

V usage is TRBV29-1 and J usage is TRBJ2-7; TRBD1 aligns across 7 bases. V shed 0 bases and J 2 bases; nucleotides not matched to a gene: 4. There are 14 residues in the CDR3. Per the germline V gene, CDR1 is SQVTM and CDR2 is ANQGSEA. Here the CDR3 DNA reads TGCAGCGTTGAAGAGACAGGGCGGCCCTACGAGCAGTACTTC. Protein: CSVEETGRPYEQYF.

The rearrangement joins TRBV9 to TRBJ2-2, with D possibly TRBD2 on 5 matching bases. Germline loops: CDR1 SGDLS, CDR2 YYNGEE. V gave up 3 bases and J gave up 6 bases, with 12 bases separating them. The CDR3 runs 14 residues. CDR3 residues: CASSGTVDPGELFF. The CDR3, as DNA: TGTGCCAGCAGCGGGACTGTTGATCCCGGGGAGCTGTTTTTT.

The chain employs TRBV30 and TRBJ2-2, with 11 bases lining up with TRBD2. With 6 bases clipped from V and 6 bases from J, the junction kept 6 bases outside the gene matches. Germline V CDR1 and CDR2: GTSNPN, SVGIG (reference sequence). The CDR3 loop spans 14 amino acids. Here the CDR3 DNA reads TGTGCCTGCCCGACTAGCGGGGCTCCCGGGGAGCTGTTTTTT. The encoded protein is CACPTSGAPGELFF.

The table lists this clone with a few counts. This chain links TRBV4-1 with TRBJ1-1, with D possibly being TRBD1 (6 bases). V shed 2 bases and J shed 4 bases, with 14 bases lying between them. CDR1 and CDR2 from the germline V gene are MGHRA and YSYEKL. The CDR3 is 15 residues long. This chain's CDR3 is CASSQNRKGGTEAFF. In DNA, the CDR3 is TGCGCCAGCAGCCAAAACAGGAAAGGGGGCACTGAAGCTTTCTTT.

CDR3: CASSPRGVDEQFF. Here the CDR3 DNA reads TGTGCCAGCAGCCCCCGGGGGGTAGATGAGCAGTTCTTC. The chain is built from TRBV7-8 and TRBJ2-1; 7 nucleotides line up with TRBD2. The germline gives CDR1 SGHVS, CDR2 FQNEAQ. V lost 5 bases and J lost 8; bases outside the gene matches: 6. CDR3 length: 13 amino acids.

The V call is TRBV27, the J call TRBJ2-7, with D maybe TRBD2 (6 bases). This CDR3 is built from 17 residues. CDR1 MNHEY and CDR2 SMNVEV come from the germline V gene (reference sequence). Trimming left V 5 bases short and J 0 bases short, with 20 bases between. Here the CDR3 reads CASSHGGRDSYSYEQYF. CDR3 sequence (DNA): TGTGCCAGCAGTCACGGAGGGCGGGACTCCTACTCCTACGAGCAGTACTTC.

CDR3 region: CASSIAGGRGQYF. CDR3 coding DNA: TGTGCCAGTAGTATTGCGGGGGGCCGGGGGCAGTACTTC. The V call is TRBV19, the J call TRBJ2-7; TRBD2 agrees at 8 bases. Trimming cost V 3 bases and J 9 bases; bases outside gene matches: 7. CDR3 length: 13 residues. Germline CDR1 LNHDA, CDR2 SQIVND (reference sequence).

The V call is TRBV14, the J call TRBJ1-4; the D is unclear. CDR3 size: 14 residues. V was cut by 4 bases and J by 8 bases, with 14 bases left in between. CDR1 and CDR2 from the germline V gene are SGHDN and FVKESK. In DNA, the CDR3 is TGTGCCAGCAGCCCCCACAATTGGTCGGAAAAACTGTTTTTT. This codes for CASSPHNWSEKLFF.

The J gene is TRBJ2-7, the V gene TRBV28, with a possible D match to TRBD1 (5 bases). Germline V gene sequence: CDR1 MDHEN, CDR2 SYDVKM. CDR3 length: 13 amino acids. V was cut by 3 bases and J by 6 bases, with 12 bases left in between. DNA for the CDR3: TGTGCCAGCAGTTTTCTGAGGCAGGGCGAGCAGTACTTC. This gives the protein CASSFLRQGEQYF.

Only one count was recorded for this clone. The chain links TRBV9 to TRBJ2-7, with TRBD2 identical over 7 bases. Germline trimming cut 4 bases from V and 4 bases from J; bases unmatched to any gene: 11. The germline V gene encodes CDR1 SGDLS and CDR2 YYNGEE. The CDR3 sequence is 15 residues long. CDR3 amino acids: CASSILSGMEYEQYF. The CDR3 nucleotides are TGTGCCAGCAGCATCCTAAGCGGGATGGAATACGAGCAGTACTTC.

This chain uses TRBV7-6 with TRBJ1-3; D remains unclear. Germline lookup yields CDR1 SGHVS and CDR2 FNYEAQ. V lost 6 bases and J 3 bases, leaving 15 bases between the germline ends. CDR3 size: 15 residues. The CDR3 sequence is CASSSGTSLGNTIYF. The CDR3 coding sequence is TGTGCCAGCAGTAGCGGAACCTCTCTTGGAAACACCATATATTTT.

The chain employs TRBV5-4 and TRBJ2-3; weak D call: TRBD2 (6 bases). From germline, CDR1 is SGHNT and CDR2 YYREEE (reference sequence). Trimming left V 3 bases short and J 4 bases short, with 6 bases between. The CDR3 covers 12 residues. CDR3 DNA: TGTGCCAGCAGCTGGGGGGCAGATACGCAGTATTTT. It encodes CASSWGADTQYF. Looking up the rest from reference TRBV5-4 and TRBJ2-3 gives the full variable domain: ETGVTQSPTHLIKTRGQQVTLRCSSQSGHNTVSWYQQALGQGPQFIFQYYREEENGRGNFPPRFSGLQFPNYSSELNVNALELDDSALYLCASSWGADTQYFGPGTRLTVL.

The CDR3 nucleotides read TGTGCCAGCAGTTTAACCGCGGCGGGGAAACAGTTCTTC. Its translation is CASSLTAAGKQFF. The chain links TRBV27 to TRBJ2-1; possibly TRBD2 for D (6 bases). The V end was cut by 2 bases, the J end by 13 bases, with 15 bases between. Per the germline V gene, CDR1 is MNHEY and CDR2 is SMNVEV (reference sequence). The CDR3 totals 13 residues.

The chain is built from TRBV7-9 and TRBJ2-3; D unresolved. Germline CDR1 is SEHNR and CDR2 is FQNEAQ (reference sequence). V lost 5 bases, J lost 6 bases, and 6 bases lay in between. The length of the CDR3 is 11 residues. The CDR3 DNA sequence: TGTGCCAGCAGCGTCGTGGATACGCAGTATTTT. Its translation: CASSVVDTQYF. The whole variable domain, filled in from reference TRBV7-9 and TRBJ2-3, reads DTGVSQNPRHKITKRGQNVTFRCDPISEHNRLYWYRQTLGQGPEFLTYFQNEAQLEKSRLLSDRFSAERPKGSFSTLEIQRTEQGDSAMYLCASSVVDTQYFGPGTRLTVL.

CDR3 nucleotide sequence: TGCAGCGTTGATACTAGCGGGACTATCACAGATACGCAGTATTTT. Amino acid sequence: CSVDTSGTITDTQYF. This rearrangement joins TRBV29-1 to TRBJ2-3, with TRBD2 matching 10 bases. CDR1 is SQVTM and CDR2 is ANQGSEA in the germline V gene. CDR3 length equals 15 residues. V trimming: 3 bases; J trimming: 2 bases; junction bases outside the gene matches: 5.

This clone was seen a single time. The J gene is TRBJ2-7, the V gene TRBV5-4; maybe TRBD1 (7 bases). With 4 bases removed from V and 4 bases from J, the gap between germline ends came to 18 bases. This CDR3 comprises 15 residues. Germline lookup yields CDR1 SGHNT and CDR2 YYREEE (reference sequence). The DNA of the CDR3 is TGTGCCAGCAGCCAACGGGAGACAGGGATGTACGAGCAGTACTTC. Translated: CASSQRETGMYEQYF.

The rearrangement joins TRBV7-8 to TRBJ2-1; D call uncertain. The V end was cut by 0 bases, the J end by 5 bases, with 5 bases between. This CDR3 has 13 amino acids. Germline V gives CDR1 SGHVS, CDR2 FQNEAQ. The CDR3 nucleotides read TGTGCCAGCAGCTTAGCCCCCAACAATGAGCAGTTCTTC. Translating gives CASSLAPNNEQFF.

The V gene is TRBV30, the J gene TRBJ1-1; TRBD1 might be the D (6 bases). CDR1 and CDR2 from the germline V gene are GTSNPN and SVGIG (reference sequence). The CDR3 runs to 14 residues. V was trimmed by 3 bases and J by 0 bases, leaving 11 bases between them. The CDR3 coding sequence is TGTGCCTGGAGCCCCGGGACATTGAACACTGAAGCTTTCTTT. The encoded protein is CAWSPGTLNTEAFF.

V is TRBV27 and J is TRBJ2-1; 7 positions match TRBD2. J lost 8 bases, V lost 4 bases, and 11 bases had no gene match. This CDR3 spans 15 amino acids. The germline gives CDR1 MNHEY, CDR2 SMNVEV (reference sequence). The CDR3 coding sequence is TGTGCCAGCAGTTCCGGACTAGGTCCGACGTATGAGCAGTTCTTC. Translated, it gives CASSSGLGPTYEQFF.

The rearrangement links TRBV7-6 to TRBJ1-5; no firm D call. Trimming removed 1 base at V and 4 bases at J, with 11 bases between. The germline V gene encodes CDR1 SGHVS and CDR2 FNYEAQ. This CDR3 comprises 15 residues. The CDR3 DNA sequence: TGTGCCAGCAGCTTAGAAAGCGGGATTAATCAGCCCCAGCATTTT. It yields the protein CASSLESGINQPQHF. Using reference TRBV7-6 and TRBJ1-5 for the parts outside the CDR3, the full variable domain is GAGVSQSPRYKVTKRGQDVALRCDPISGHVSLYWYRQALGQGPEFLTYFNYEAQQDKSGLPNDRFSAERPEGSISTLTIQRTEQRDSAMYRCASSLESGINQPQHFGDGTRLSIL.

This sequence joins TRBV2 and TRBJ1-2; no firm D call. V lost 10 bases to trimming and J lost 4 bases, with 16 bases between them. This CDR3 has 13 amino acids. Germline V gene data show CDR1 as SNHLY and CDR2 as FYNNEI. Here the CDR3 reads CATPGSSLYGYTF. CDR3 coding DNA: TGTGCCACCCCGGGGTCATCTCTCTATGGCTACACCTTC. The full variable domain, its missing parts supplied by reference TRBV2 and TRBJ1-2, is EPEVTQTPSHQVTQMGQEVILRCVPISNHLYFYWYRQILGQKVEFLVSFYNNEISEKSEIFDDQFSVERPDGSNFTLKIRSTKLEDSAMYFCATPGSSLYGYTFGSGTRLTVV.

About this clone itself: An end of the junction does not agree with germline; a read error may underlie this. The gene calls are TRBV9 and TRBJ2-7; the match to TRBD1 covers 9 bases. The CDR3 runs to 13 residues. The V gene's germline CDR1 is SGDLS and CDR2 YYNGEE. The CDR3 nucleotides read TGTGCCAGCAGCCTCCGGGACAGGGCAGAATTGACATTC. It specifies CASSLRDRAELTF.

The J gene is TRBJ1-2, the V gene TRBV27; TRBD1 is a possible D gene (5 bases). Trimming took off 0 bases at V and 1 base at J, with 15 bases between the two ends. Germline V lookup: CDR1 MNHEY, CDR2 SMNVEV (reference sequence). This CDR3 is 17 amino acids long. The chain's CDR3 is CASSLSTGATFNYGYTF. As DNA, the CDR3 is TGTGCCAGCAGTTTATCTACAGGTGCCACTTTTAACTATGGCTACACCTTC.

On this clone itself: Lacking the conserved final phenylalanine or tryptophan, this CDR3 likely reflects a read error. The chain recombines TRBV27 with TRBJ1-2, with a tentative D call TRBD1 (5 bases). Germline V lookup: CDR1 MNHEY, CDR2 SMNVEV (reference sequence). V gave up 6 bases and J gave up 7 bases, with 15 bases separating them. CDR3 length: 13 amino acids. The CDR3 coding sequence is TGTGCCAGCAGGGGGGACGGGGGTGGTGGCTACACCCTC. Translated, it gives CASRGDGGGGYTL.